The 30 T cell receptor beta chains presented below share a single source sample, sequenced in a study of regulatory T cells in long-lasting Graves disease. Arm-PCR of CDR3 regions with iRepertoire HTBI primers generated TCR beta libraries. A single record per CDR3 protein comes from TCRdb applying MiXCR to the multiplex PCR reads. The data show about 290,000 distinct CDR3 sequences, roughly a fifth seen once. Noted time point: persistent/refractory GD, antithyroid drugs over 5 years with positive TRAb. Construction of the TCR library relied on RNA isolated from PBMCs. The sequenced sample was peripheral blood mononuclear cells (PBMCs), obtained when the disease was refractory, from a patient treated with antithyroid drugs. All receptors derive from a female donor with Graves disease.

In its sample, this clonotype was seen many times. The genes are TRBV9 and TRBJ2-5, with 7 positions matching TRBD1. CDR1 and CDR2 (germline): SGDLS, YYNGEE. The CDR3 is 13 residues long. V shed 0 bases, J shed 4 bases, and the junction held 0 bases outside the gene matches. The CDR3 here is CASSVGQGETQYF. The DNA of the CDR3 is TGTGCCAGCAGCGTAGGACAGGGAGAGACCCAGTACTTC.

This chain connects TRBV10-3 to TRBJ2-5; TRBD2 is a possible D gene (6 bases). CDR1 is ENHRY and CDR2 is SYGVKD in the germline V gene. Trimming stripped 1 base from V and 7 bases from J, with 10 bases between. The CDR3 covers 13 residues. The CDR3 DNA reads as TGTGCCATCAGTGAGTTGGAGGGAAGGACCCAGTACTTC. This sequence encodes CAISELEGRTQYF.

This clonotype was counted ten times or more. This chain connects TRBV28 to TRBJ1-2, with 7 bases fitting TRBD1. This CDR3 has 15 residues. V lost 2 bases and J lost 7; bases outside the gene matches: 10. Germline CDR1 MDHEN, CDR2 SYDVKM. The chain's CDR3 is CASSLGQAGRVGYTF. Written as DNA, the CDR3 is TGTGCCAGCAGTTTAGGACAGGCCGGGCGCGTTGGCTACACCTTC.

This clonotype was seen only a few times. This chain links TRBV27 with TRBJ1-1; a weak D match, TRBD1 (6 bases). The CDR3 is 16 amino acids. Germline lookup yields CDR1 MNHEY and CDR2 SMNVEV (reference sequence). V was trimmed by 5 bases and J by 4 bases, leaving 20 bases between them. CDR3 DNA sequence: TGTGCCAGCAGTCGCGACCTCACAGGGATAGGCACTGAAGCTTTCTTT. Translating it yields CASSRDLTGIGTEAFF.

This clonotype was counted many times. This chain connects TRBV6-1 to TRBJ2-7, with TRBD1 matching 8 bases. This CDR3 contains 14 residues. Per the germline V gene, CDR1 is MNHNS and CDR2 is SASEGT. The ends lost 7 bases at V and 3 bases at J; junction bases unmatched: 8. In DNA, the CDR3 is TGTGCCAGCAAGATGGCAGGGGGCTTCTACGAGCAGTACTTC. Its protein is CASKMAGGFYEQYF.

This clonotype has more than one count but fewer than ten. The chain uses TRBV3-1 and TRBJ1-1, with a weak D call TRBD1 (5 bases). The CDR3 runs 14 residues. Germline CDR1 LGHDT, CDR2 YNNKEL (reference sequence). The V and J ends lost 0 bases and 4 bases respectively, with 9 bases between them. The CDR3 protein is CASSQEGGTTEAFF. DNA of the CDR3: TGTGCCAGCAGCCAAGAGGGAGGGACCACTGAAGCTTTCTTT.

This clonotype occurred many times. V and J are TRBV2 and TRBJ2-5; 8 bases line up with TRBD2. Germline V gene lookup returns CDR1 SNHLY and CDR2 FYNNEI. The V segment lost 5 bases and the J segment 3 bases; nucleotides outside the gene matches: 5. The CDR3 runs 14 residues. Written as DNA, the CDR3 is TGTGCCAGCAGTCCAGCGGGAGACGAAGAGACCCAGTACTTC. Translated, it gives CASSPAGDEETQYF. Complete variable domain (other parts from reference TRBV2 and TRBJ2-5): EPEVTQTPSHQVTQMGQEVILRCVPISNHLYFYWYRQILGQKVEFLVSFYNNEISEKSEIFDDQFSVERPDGSNFTLKIRSTKLEDSAMYFCASSPAGDEETQYFGPGTRLLVL.

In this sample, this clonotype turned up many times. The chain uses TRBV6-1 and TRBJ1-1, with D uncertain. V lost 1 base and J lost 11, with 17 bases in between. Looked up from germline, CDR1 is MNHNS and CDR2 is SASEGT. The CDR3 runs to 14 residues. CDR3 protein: CASSEDVIGQRAFF. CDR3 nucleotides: TGTGCCAGCAGTGAAGACGTTATTGGGCAGAGGGCTTTCTTT.

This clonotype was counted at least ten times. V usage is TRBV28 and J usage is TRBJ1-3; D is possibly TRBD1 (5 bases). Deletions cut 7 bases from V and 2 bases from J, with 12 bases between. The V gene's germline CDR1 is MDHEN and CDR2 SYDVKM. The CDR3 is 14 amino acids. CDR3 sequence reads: CASTLGEPGNTIYF. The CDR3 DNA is TGTGCCAGCACCTTGGGGGAACCTGGAAACACCATATATTTT.

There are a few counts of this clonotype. The CDR3 reads CASSSGGEGLWQYF. The CDR3 DNA reads as TGTGCCAGCAGTTCTGGAGGGGAGGGCCTTTGGCAGTATTTT. The V gene is TRBV28, the J gene TRBJ2-3; 7 positions match TRBD2. The CDR3 consists of 14 residues. After removal of 4 bases from V and 11 bases from J, the junction contained 12 bases not matched to a gene. The germline V gene has CDR1 MDHEN and CDR2 SYDVKM.

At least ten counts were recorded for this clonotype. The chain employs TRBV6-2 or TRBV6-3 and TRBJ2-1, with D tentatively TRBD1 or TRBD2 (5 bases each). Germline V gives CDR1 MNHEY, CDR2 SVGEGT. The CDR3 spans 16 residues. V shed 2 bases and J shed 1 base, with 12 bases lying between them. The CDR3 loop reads CASSYGTDLSYNEQFF. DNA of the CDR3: TGTGCCAGCAGTTACGGGACGGACCTGTCCTACAATGAGCAGTTCTTC.

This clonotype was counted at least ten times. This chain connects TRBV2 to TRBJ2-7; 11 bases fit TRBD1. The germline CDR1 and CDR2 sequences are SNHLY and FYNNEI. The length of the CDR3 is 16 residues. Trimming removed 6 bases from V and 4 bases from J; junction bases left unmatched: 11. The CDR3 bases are TGTGCCAGCAGCCACGAGACGGGACAGGGGGAGTACGAGCAGTACTTC. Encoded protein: CASSHETGQGEYEQYF.

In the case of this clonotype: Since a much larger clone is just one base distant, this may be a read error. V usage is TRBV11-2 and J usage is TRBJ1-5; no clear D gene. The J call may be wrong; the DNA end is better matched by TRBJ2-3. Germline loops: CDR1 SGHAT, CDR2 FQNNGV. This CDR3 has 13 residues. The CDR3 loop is CASSLERDQPQYF. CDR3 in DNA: TGTGCCAGCAGCTTAGAGAGAGATCAGCCCCAGTATTTT.

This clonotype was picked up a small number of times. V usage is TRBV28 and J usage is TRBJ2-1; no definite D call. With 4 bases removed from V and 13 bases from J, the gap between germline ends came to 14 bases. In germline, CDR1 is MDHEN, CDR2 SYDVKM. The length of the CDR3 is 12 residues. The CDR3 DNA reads TGTGCCAGCAGTTATAACAGACCCTTTCAGTTCTTC. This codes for CASSYNRPFQFF.

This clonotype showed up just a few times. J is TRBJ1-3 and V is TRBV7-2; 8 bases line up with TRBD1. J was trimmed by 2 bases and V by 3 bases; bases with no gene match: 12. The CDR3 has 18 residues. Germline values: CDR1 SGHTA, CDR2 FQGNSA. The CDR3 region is CASSLTSTGDKTGNTIYF. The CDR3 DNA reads TGTGCCAGCAGCTTGACCTCGACAGGGGATAAAACTGGAAACACCATATATTTT.

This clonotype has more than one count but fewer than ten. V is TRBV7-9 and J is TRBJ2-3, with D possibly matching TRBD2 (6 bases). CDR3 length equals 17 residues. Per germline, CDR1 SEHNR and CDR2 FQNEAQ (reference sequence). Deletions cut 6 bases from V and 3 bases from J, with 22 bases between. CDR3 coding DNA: TGTGCCAGCAGTGGACGGGAGTCAACCTTCGGTACAGATACGCAGTATTTT. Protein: CASSGRESTFGTDTQYF.

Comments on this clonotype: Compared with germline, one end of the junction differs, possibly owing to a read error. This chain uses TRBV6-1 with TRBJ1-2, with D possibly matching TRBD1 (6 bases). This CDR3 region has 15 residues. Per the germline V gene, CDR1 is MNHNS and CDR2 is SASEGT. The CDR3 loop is CAISERSGATYGYTF. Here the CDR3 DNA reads TGTGCCATCAGTGAGAGATCAGGGGCTACCTATGGCTACACCTTC.

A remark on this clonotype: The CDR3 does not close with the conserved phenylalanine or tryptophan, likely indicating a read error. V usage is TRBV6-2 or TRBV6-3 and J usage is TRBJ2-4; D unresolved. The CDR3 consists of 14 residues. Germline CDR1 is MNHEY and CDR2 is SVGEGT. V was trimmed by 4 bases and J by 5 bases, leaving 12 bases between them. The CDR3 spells CASSLGTEENIQYL. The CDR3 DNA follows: TGTGCCAGCAGTTTAGGAACAGAAGAAAACATTCAGTACCTC.

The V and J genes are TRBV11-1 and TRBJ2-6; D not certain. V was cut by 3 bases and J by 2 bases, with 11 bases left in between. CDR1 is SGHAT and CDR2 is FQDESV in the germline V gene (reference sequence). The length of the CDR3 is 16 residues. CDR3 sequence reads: CASSLNPGTGANVLTF. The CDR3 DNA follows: TGTGCCAGCAGCTTGAACCCAGGTACTGGGGCCAACGTCCTGACTTTC.

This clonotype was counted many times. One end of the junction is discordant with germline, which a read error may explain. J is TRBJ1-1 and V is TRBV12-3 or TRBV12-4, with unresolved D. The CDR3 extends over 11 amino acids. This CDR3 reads CASTLNTEAFF. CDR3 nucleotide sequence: TGTGCCAGCACTTTAAACACTGAAGCTTTCTTT.

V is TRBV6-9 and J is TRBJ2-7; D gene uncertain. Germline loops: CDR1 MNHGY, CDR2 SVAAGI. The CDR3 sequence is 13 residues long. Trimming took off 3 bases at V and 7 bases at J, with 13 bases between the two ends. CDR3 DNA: TGTGCCAGCAGTTACGATCTAGTCGGTGAGCAGTACTTC. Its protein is CASSYDLVGEQYF.

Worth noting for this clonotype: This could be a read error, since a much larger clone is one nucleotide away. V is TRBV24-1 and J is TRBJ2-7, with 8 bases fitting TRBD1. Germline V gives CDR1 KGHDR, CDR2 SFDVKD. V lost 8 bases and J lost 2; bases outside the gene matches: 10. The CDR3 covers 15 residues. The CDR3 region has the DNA TGTGCCACCACTCCGACAGGGGTACGGACCTACGAGCAGTACTTC. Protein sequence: CATTPTGVRTYEQYF.

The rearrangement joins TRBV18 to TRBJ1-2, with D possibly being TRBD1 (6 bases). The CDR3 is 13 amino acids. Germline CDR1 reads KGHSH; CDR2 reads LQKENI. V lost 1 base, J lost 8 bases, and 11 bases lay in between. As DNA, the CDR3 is TGTGCCAGCTCACCACAAGGGGGGGAAGGCTACACCTTC. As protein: CASSPQGGEGYTF.

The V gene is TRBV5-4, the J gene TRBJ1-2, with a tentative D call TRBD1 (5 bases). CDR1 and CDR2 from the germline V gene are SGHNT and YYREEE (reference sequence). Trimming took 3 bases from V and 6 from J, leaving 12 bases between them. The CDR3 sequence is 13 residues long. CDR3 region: CASSWSGTHGYTF. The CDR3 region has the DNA TGTGCCAGCAGCTGGTCAGGGACCCATGGCTACACCTTC.

In nucleotides, the CDR3 is TGCGCCAGCAGCGCTACGGGAGGCACCTACAATGAGCAGTTCTTC. It yields the protein CASSATGGTYNEQFF. This chain joins TRBV5-1 and TRBJ2-1; 7 bases are a match to TRBD2. The CDR3 extends over 15 amino acids. The germline CDR1 and CDR2 sequences are SGHRS and YFSETQ. The V gene end was trimmed by 4 bases and the J gene end by 2 bases; junction bases not matched to a gene: 6. Complete variable domain (other parts from reference TRBV5-1 and TRBJ2-1): KAGVTQTPRYLIKTRGQQVTLSCSPISGHRSVSWYQQTPGQGLQFLFEYFSETQRNKGNFPGRFSGRQFSNSRSEMNVSTLELGDSALYLCASSATGGTYNEQFFGPGTRLTVL.

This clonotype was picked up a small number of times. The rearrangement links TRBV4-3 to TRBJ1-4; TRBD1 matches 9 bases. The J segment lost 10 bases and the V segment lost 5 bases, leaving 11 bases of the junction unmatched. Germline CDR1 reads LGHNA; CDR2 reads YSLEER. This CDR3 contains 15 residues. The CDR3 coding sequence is TGCGCCAGCAGCGCAGACAGGGGGGCAATTGGAAAACTGTTTTTT. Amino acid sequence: CASSADRGAIGKLFF.

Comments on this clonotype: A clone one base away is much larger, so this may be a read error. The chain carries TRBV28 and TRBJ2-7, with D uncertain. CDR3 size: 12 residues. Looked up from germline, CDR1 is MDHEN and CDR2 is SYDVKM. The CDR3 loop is CASNKDHYEQHF. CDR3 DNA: TGTGCCAGCAATAAAGACCACTACGAGCAGCACTTC.

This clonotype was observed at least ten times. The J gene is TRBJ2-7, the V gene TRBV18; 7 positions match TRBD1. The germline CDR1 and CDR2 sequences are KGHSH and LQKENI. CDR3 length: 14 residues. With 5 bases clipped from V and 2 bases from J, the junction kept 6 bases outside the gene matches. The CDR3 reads CASSSTGVAYEQYF. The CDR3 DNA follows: TGTGCCAGCTCATCTACAGGGGTAGCCTACGAGCAGTACTTC.

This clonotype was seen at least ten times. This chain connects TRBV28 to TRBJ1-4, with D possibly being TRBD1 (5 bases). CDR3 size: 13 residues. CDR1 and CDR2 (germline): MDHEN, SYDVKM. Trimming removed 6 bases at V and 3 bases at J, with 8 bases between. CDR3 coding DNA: TGTGCCAGCAGGGGACCGGCTAATGAAAAACTGTTTTTT. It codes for CASRGPANEKLFF.

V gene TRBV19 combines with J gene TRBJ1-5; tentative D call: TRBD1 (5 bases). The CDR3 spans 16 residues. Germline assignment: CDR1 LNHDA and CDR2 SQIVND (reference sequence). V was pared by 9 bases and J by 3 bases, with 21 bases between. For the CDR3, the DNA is TGTGCCAGCGCCCTGGGACTCCGAGACGTCAATCAGCCCCAGCATTTT. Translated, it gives CASALGLRDVNQPQHF.